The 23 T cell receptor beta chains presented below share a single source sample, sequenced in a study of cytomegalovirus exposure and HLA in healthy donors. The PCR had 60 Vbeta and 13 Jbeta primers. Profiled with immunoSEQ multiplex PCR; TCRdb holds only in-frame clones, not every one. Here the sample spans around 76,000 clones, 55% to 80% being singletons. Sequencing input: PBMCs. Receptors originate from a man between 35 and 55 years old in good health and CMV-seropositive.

The CDR3 nucleotides read TGTGCCAGCAGCTTACCCCCTCCAGGGGGGAGCTCCTACGAGCAGTACTTC. It yields the protein CASSLPPPGGSSYEQYF. The chain recombines TRBV5-4 with TRBJ2-7; D might be TRBD1 (7 bases). CDR1 and CDR2 from the germline V gene are SGHNT and YYREEE (reference sequence). CDR3 size: 17 residues. V gave up 2 bases and J gave up 0 bases, with 18 bases separating them. The full variable domain, completed using reference TRBV5-4 and TRBJ2-7, is ETGVTQSPTHLIKTRGQQVTLRCSSQSGHNTVSWYQQALGQGPQFIFQYYREEENGRGNFPPRFSGLQFPNYSSELNVNALELDDSALYLCASSLPPPGGSSYEQYFGPGTRLTVT.

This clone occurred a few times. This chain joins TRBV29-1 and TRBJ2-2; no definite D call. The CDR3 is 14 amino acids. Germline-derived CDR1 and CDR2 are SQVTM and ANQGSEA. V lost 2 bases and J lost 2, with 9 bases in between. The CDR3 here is CSVEKQLNTGELFF. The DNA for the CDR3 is TGCAGCGTTGAAAAACAGCTAAACACCGGGGAGCTGTTTTTT.

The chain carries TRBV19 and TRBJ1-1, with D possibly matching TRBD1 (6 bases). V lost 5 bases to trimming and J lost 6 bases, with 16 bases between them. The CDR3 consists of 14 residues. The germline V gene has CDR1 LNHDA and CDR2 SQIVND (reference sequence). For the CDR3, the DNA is TGTGCCAGTAGTCCCAGTTGGGGGGGCTCTGAAGCTTTCTTT. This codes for CASSPSWGGSEAFF.

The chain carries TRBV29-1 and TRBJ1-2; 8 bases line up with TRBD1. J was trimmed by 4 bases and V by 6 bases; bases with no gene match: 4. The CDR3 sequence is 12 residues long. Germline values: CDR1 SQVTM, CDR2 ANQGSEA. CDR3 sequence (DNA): TGCAGCGTCCCCGGACAGGGCTATGGCTACACCTTC. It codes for CSVPGQGYGYTF. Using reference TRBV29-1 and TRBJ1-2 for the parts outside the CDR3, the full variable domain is SAVISQKPSRDICQRGTSLTIQCQVDSQVTMMFWYRQQPGQSLTLIATANQGSEATYESGFVIDKFPISRPNLTFSTLTVSNMSPEDSSIYLCSVPGQGYGYTFGSGTRLTVV.

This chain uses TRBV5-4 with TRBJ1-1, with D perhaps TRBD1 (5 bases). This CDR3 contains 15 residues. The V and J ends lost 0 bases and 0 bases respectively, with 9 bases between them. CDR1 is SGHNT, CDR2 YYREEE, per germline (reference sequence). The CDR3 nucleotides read TGTGCCAGCAGCTTGGCAAGGGGAATGAACACTGAAGCTTTCTTT. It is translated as CASSLARGMNTEAFF. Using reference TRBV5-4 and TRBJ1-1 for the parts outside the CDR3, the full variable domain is ETGVTQSPTHLIKTRGQQVTLRCSSQSGHNTVSWYQQALGQGPQFIFQYYREEENGRGNFPPRFSGLQFPNYSSELNVNALELDDSALYLCASSLARGMNTEAFFGQGTRLTVV.

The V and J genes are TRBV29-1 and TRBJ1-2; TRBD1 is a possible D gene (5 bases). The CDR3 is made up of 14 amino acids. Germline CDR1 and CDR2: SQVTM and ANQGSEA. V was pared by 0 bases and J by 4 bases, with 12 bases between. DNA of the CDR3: TGCAGCGTTGAAGATGGCCAGGGAACCTATGGCTACACCTTC. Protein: CSVEDGQGTYGYTF.

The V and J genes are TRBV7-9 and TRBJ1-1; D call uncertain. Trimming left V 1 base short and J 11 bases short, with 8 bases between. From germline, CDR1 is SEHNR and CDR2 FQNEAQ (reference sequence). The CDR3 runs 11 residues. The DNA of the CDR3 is TGTGCCAGCAGCTTAGTGGCAAAGGCTTTCTTT. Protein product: CASSLVAKAFF.

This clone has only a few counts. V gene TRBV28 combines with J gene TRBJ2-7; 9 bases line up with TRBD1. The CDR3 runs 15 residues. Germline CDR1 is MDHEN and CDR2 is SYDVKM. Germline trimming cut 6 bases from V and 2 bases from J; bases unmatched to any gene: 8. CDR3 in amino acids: CASRTPGQGTYEQYF. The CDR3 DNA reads TGTGCCAGCAGAACCCCGGGACAGGGAACCTACGAGCAGTACTTC. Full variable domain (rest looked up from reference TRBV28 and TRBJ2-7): DVKVTQSSRYLVKRTGEKVFLECVQDMDHENMFWYRQDPGLGLRLIYFSYDVKMKEKGDIPEGYSVSREKKERFSLILESASTNQTSMYLCASRTPGQGTYEQYFGPGTRLTVT.

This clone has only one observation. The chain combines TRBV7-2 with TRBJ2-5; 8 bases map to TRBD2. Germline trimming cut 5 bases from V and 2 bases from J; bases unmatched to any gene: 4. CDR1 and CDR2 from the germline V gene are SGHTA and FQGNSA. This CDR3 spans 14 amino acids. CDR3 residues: CASSLTGGQETQYF. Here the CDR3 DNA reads TGTGCCAGCAGCCTCACGGGAGGGCAAGAGACCCAGTACTTC.

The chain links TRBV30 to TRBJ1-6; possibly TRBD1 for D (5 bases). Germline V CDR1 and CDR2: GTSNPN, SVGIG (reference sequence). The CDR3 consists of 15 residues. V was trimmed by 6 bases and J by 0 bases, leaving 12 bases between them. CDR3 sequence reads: CACRQGASYNSPLHF. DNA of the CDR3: TGTGCCTGCCGTCAAGGGGCCTCCTATAATTCACCCCTCCACTTT.

The CDR3 loop is CASSRPGTGLTNTEAFF. In DNA, the CDR3 is TGTGCCAGCAGTCGACCCGGGACAGGGTTAACGAACACTGAAGCTTTCTTT. The V and J genes are TRBV27 and TRBJ1-1, with 9 nucleotides matching TRBD1. V trimming: 5 bases; J trimming: 1 base; junction bases outside the gene matches: 11. The CDR3 loop spans 17 amino acids. Looked up from germline, CDR1 is MNHEY and CDR2 is SMNVEV (reference sequence).

The CDR3 loop is CSVEAGTVYNEQFF. CDR3 in DNA: TGCAGCGTTGAAGCAGGCACAGTCTACAATGAGCAGTTCTTC. The chain is built from TRBV29-1 and TRBJ2-1, with unresolved D. CDR3 length equals 14 residues. Germline CDR1 is SQVTM and CDR2 is ANQGSEA. V lost 1 base to trimming and J lost 3 bases, with 10 bases between them.

Here the CDR3 DNA reads TGTGCCAGCTCACCACGAGGACAGGGGGGTCAAGGCAATCAGCCCCAGCATTTT. This encodes CASSPRGQGGQGNQPQHF. The chain has TRBV18 and TRBJ1-5, with TRBD1 matching 10 bases. The CDR3 has 18 residues. J gave up 2 bases and V 1 base, and 8 bases lay outside the gene matches. CDR1 is KGHSH and CDR2 is LQKENI in the germline V gene. The full variable domain, its missing parts supplied by reference TRBV18 and TRBJ1-5, is NAGVMQNPRHLVRRRGQEARLRCSPMKGHSHVYWYRQLPEEGLKFMVYLQKENIIDESGMPKERFSAEFPKEGPSILRIQQVVRGDSAAYFCASSPRGQGGQGNQPQHFGDGTRLSIL.

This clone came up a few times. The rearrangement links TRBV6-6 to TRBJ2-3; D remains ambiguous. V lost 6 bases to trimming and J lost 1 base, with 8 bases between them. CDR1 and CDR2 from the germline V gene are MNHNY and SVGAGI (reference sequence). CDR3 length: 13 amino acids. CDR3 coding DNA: TGTGCCAGCAGCCCCCCGGGCACAGATACGCAGTATTTT. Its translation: CASSPPGTDTQYF.

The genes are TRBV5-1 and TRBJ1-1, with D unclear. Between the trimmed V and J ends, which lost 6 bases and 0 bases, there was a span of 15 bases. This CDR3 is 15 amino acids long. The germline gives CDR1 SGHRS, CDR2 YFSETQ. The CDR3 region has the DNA TGCGCCAGCACCCTTGGTACAGATTTGAACACTGAAGCTTTCTTT. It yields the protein CASTLGTDLNTEAFF.

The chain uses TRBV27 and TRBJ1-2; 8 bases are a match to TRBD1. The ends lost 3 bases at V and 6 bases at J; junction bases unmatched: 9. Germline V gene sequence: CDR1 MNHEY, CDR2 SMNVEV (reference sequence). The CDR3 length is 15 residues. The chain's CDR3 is CASSFDPGTGDGYTF. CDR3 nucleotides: TGTGCCAGCAGTTTCGACCCCGGGACAGGAGATGGCTACACCTTC.

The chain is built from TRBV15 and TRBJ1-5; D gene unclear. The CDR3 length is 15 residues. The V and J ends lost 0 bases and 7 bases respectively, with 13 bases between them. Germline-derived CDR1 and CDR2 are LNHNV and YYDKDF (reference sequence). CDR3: CATSREGRAGQPQHF. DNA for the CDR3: TGTGCCACCAGCAGAGAAGGGAGAGCGGGGCAGCCCCAGCATTTT.

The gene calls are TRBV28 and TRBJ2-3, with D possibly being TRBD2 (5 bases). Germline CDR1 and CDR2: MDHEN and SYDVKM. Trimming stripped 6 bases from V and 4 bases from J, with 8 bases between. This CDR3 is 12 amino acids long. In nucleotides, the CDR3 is TGTGCCAGCAGCGGGGTGGCAGATACGCAGTATTTT. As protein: CASSGVADTQYF.

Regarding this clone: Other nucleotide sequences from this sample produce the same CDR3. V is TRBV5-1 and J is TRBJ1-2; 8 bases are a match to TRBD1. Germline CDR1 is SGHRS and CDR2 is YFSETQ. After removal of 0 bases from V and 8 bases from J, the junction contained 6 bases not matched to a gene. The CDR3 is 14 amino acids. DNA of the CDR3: TGCGCCAGCAGCTTGGTAGCAGGGGGCGTAGGCTACACCTTC. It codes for CASSLVAGGVGYTF.

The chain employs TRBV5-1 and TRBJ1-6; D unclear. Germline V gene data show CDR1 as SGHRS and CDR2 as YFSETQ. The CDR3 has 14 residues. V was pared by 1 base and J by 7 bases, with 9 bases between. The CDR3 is CASSLWAANSPLHF. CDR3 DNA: TGCGCCAGCAGCTTGTGGGCAGCCAATTCACCCCTCCACTTT.

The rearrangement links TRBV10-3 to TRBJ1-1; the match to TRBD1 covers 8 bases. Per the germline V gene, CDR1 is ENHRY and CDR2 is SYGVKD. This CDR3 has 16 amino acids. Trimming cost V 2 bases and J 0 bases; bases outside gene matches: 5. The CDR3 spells CAISELRQGMNTEAFF. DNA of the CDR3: TGTGCCATCAGTGAGCTACGACAGGGGATGAACACTGAAGCTTTCTTT.

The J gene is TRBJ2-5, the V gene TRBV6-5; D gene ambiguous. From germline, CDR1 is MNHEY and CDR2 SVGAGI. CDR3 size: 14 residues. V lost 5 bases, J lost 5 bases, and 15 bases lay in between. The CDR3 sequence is CASSPIESAETQYF. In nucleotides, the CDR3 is TGTGCCAGCAGTCCAATCGAATCCGCGGAGACCCAGTACTTC.

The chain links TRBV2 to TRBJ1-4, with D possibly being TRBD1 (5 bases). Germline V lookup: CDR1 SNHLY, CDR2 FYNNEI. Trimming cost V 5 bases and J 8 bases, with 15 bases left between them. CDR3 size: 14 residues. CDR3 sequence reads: CASSPSRDGEKLFF. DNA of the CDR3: TGTGCCAGCAGTCCCAGCAGGGATGGAGAAAAACTGTTTTTT.